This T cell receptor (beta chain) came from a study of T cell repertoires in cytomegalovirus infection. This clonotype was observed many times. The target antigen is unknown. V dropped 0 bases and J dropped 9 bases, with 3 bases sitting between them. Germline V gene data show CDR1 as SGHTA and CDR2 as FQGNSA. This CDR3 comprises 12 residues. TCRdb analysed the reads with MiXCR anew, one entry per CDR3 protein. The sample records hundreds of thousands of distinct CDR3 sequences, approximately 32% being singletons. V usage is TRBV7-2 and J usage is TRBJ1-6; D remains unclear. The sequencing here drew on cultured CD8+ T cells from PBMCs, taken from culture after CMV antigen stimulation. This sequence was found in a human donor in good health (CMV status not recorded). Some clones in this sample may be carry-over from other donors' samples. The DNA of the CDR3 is TGTGCCAGCAGCTTAGCGAGTTCACCCCTCCACTTT. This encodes CASSLASSPLHF.